The entry below gives a single T cell receptor beta chain sequence along with its context. Its antigen remains unknown. This specimen comes from a study of CD8 T cells in ankylosing spondylitis. The study, taken as a whole, reports: As reported, disease-linked clones showed significant enrichment in matched ankylosing spondylitis synovial fluid. Disease-linked clones proved CD8+ and comparatively uncommon in peripheral blood. What seemed typical of ankylosing spondylitis blood was a TCR beta motif built from roughly eight highly homologous variants.

Quantitative 5'-RACE with molecular barcodes was used to make the TCR beta libraries. TCRdb passed the 5' RACE reads through MiXCR, listing each CDR3 protein once. Of more than 250,000 distinct CDR3 sequences listed, 7.5% to 9% were seen once; the top ten hold roughly 15%. The clonotype comes from a male donor with ankylosing spondylitis. The sequenced sample consisted of blood, either unsorted or a sorted T cell fraction (not recorded which).

CDR3 nucleotides: TGTGCCAGCAGTCTTGACAGGGGTCAAATGGGCTACACCTTC. Its protein product is CASSLDRGQMGYTF. The chain links TRBV12-3 or TRBV12-4 to TRBJ1-2, with 8 bases that match TRBD1. There are 14 residues in the CDR3. V was clipped by 5 bases and J by 8 bases; unmatched bases: 10.